Included here is one TCR beta chain sequence, with context. V lost 3 bases to trimming and J lost 4 bases; unmatched junction nucleotides: 4. The V gene's germline CDR1 is SQVTM and CDR2 ANQGSEA. The CDR3 loop spans 14 amino acids. Profiled with immunoSEQ multiplex PCR; TCRdb holds only in-frame clones, not every one. The sample carries around 55,000 clones, 85% to 90% recorded once. The sample belongs to a study of T cell changes during pregnancy in multiple sclerosis. The source material was CD4+ T cells from peripheral blood mononuclear cells, sampled in the first trimester of pregnancy. This sequence was found in a female donor with multiple sclerosis, enrolled in a pregnancy study. The chain employs TRBV29-1 and TRBJ2-7; 12 positions agree with TRBD2. Here the CDR3 DNA reads TGCAGCGTTGATAGACTAGCGGGAGAGTACGAGCAGTACTTC. Its protein product is CSVDRLAGEYEQYF.